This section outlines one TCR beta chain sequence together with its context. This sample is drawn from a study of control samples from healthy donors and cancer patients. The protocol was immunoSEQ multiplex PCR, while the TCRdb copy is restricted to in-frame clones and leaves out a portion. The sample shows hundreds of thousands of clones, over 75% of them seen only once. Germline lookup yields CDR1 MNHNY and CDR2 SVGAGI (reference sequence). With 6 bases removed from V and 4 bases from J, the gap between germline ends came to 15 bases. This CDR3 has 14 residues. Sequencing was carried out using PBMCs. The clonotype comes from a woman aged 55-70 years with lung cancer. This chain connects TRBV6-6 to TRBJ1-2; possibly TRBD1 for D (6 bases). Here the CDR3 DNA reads TGTGCCAGCAGCACCCTGGCAGGGGTCTATGGCTACACCTTC. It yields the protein CASSTLAGVYGYTF.